A single TCR beta chain is shown here with its context. The antigen is not known. iRepertoire HTBI primers and Arm-PCR of CDR3 regions built TCR beta libraries. In the source study's methods: Across all samples, roughly 62 TRBV segments and 11 to 15 TRBJ segments were identified. In TCRdb, the multiplex PCR reads were re-called with MiXCR into one record per CDR3 protein. TCRdb, not the original authors, processed these V and J calls. This repertoire shows nearly 350,000 distinct CDR3 sequences, about 18% found once; its top ten account for just under 30%. The data are from a study of regulatory T cells in long-lasting Graves disease. The length of the CDR3 is 15 residues. Per germline, CDR1 SGDLS and CDR2 YYNGEE. V lost 4 bases, J lost 6 bases, and 19 bases lay in between. Notes on the study in general: TRBV28, TRBJ1-2 and TRBJ2-5 were favored in persistent disease.

Time point described: persistent/refractory GD, antithyroid drugs over 5 years with positive TRAb. RNA extracted from PBMCs served as the sequencing template. The V gene is TRBV9, the J gene TRBJ1-2; tentative D call: TRBD1 (5 bases). The receptor's source is a female donor with Graves disease. Specimen: peripheral blood mononuclear cells (PBMCs), collected when the disease was refractory, from a patient treated with antithyroid drugs. CDR3 coding DNA: TGTGCCAGCAGCACCAGACCCGGGACGCAAGATGGCTACACCTTC. Translating it yields CASSTRPGTQDGYTF.